The 25 T cell receptor beta chains below were found in one sample sequenced in a study of blood T cell repertoires in COVID-19. Sequenced by immunoSEQ multiplex PCR; TCRdb stores in-frame clones only, minus some. This table holds fewer than 70,000 clones, around 79% found once. Sequenced sample: peripheral blood. These receptors came from a man between 60 and 75 years old with acute or convalescent COVID-19.

The chain uses TRBV20-1 and TRBJ2-7, with D uncertain. The germline V and J ends were trimmed by 4 bases and 5 bases, with 6 bases remaining between them. Germline V lookup: CDR1 DFQATT, CDR2 SNEGSKA (reference sequence). The length of the CDR3 is 10 residues. Written as DNA, the CDR3 is TGCAGTGCTACCCGTCACGAGCAGTACTTC. Encoded protein: CSATRHEQYF.

The rearrangement uses TRBV11-2 and TRBJ1-6; D perhaps matches TRBD1 (6 bases). V was pared by 5 bases and J by 9 bases, with 17 bases between. The germline gives CDR1 SGHAT, CDR2 FQNNGV. CDR3 size: 15 residues. The CDR3 DNA is TGTGCCAGCAGCCCGGAGGGGGAGGGAGGTTCACCCCTCCACTTT. Residues: CASSPEGEGGSPLHF.

The chain couples TRBV27 to TRBJ1-6; 7 bases agree with TRBD1. V was pared by 7 bases and J by 7 bases, with 7 bases of the junction left unmatched. Per the germline V gene, CDR1 is MNHEY and CDR2 is SMNVEV (reference sequence). CDR3 size: 14 residues. In DNA, the CDR3 is TGTGCCAGCACTGGGGACAGAAGAAATTCACCCCTCCACTTT. Amino acids: CASTGDRRNSPLHF.

The CDR3 reads CASSLGGMSYEQYF. CDR3 coding DNA: TGTGCCAGCAGCTTAGGAGGGATGTCCTACGAGCAGTACTTC. V usage is TRBV5-5 and J usage is TRBJ2-7; D might be TRBD2 (6 bases). Trimming shortened V by 2 bases and J by 1 base, and 10 bases separated the two germline ends. In germline, CDR1 is SGHKS, CDR2 YYEKEE (reference sequence). CDR3 length equals 14 residues.

The gene calls are TRBV18 and TRBJ2-5, with 9 bases matching TRBD2. The CDR3 runs to 16 residues. Germline V gives CDR1 KGHSH, CDR2 LQKENI. Trimming cost V 3 bases and J 2 bases; bases outside gene matches: 7. In DNA form, the CDR3 reads TGTGCCAGCTCACCCCTGAGCGGGGGGACACAAGAGACCCAGTACTTC. Its translation: CASSPLSGGTQETQYF.

This chain connects TRBV7-8 to TRBJ2-7, with D uncertain. CDR1 is SGHVS and CDR2 is FQNEAQ in the germline V gene. V lost 1 base to trimming and J lost 3 bases, with 7 bases between them. The CDR3 is made up of 13 amino acids. CDR3 sequence reads: CASSLVPGYEQYF. CDR3 bases: TGTGCCAGCAGCTTAGTCCCCGGCTACGAGCAGTACTTC. The variable domain in full, completed from reference TRBV7-8 and TRBJ2-7, reads GAGVSQSPRYKVAKRGQDVALRCDPISGHVSLFWYQQALGQGPEFLTYFQNEAQLDKSGLPSDRFFAERPEGSVSTLKIQRTQQEDSAVYLCASSLVPGYEQYFGPGTRLTVT.

J is TRBJ1-5 and V is TRBV5-1; D remains ambiguous. Trimming took 4 bases from V and 7 from J, leaving 12 bases between them. Germline V gene lookup returns CDR1 SGHRS and CDR2 YFSETQ. This CDR3 region has 13 residues. CDR3 in amino acids: CASSLDEGQPQHF. The CDR3 DNA sequence: TGCGCCAGCAGCCTGGACGAGGGACAGCCCCAGCATTTT. The full variable domain, its missing parts supplied by reference TRBV5-1 and TRBJ1-5, is KAGVTQTPRYLIKTRGQQVTLSCSPISGHRSVSWYQQTPGQGLQFLFEYFSETQRNKGNFPGRFSGRQFSNSRSEMNVSTLELGDSALYLCASSLDEGQPQHFGDGTRLSIL.

The genes are TRBV10-3 and TRBJ2-5; 9 bases align to TRBD2. Germline-derived CDR1 and CDR2 are ENHRY and SYGVKD. The CDR3 covers 18 residues. The ends lost 3 bases at V and 1 base at J; junction bases unmatched: 12. In DNA form, the CDR3 reads TGTGCCATCAGTGAAACTTTGAAAGCGGGGGGCCCCCAAGAGACCCAGTACTTC. It encodes CAISETLKAGGPQETQYF.

The rearrangement joins TRBV6-6 to TRBJ1-3; tentatively, D is TRBD1 (5 bases). Trimming shortened V by 5 bases and J by 0 bases, and 17 bases separated the two germline ends. The CDR3 spans 17 residues. Germline CDR1 reads MNHNY; CDR2 reads SVGAGI (reference sequence). CDR3 sequence: CASSRNQGLNSGNTIYF. The CDR3 nucleotides read TGTGCCAGCAGTCGAAACCAGGGCCTTAACTCTGGAAACACCATATATTTT.

This chain connects TRBV19 to TRBJ2-6; a possible D gene is TRBD1 (5 bases). The germline gives CDR1 LNHDA, CDR2 SQIVND (reference sequence). The CDR3 spans 17 residues. Trimming took 7 bases from V and 1 from J, leaving 17 bases between them. This CDR3 reads CASTQRDSPSGANVLTF. The CDR3 region has the DNA TGTGCCAGTACCCAGAGAGACAGCCCATCTGGGGCCAACGTCCTGACTTTC.

This chain uses TRBV5-1 with TRBJ2-3; tentatively, D is TRBD2 (6 bases). CDR3 length: 14 amino acids. CDR1 SGHRS and CDR2 YFSETQ come from the germline V gene. Trimming took off 2 bases at V and 5 bases at J, with 12 bases between the two ends. CDR3 loop: CASSLAGEEDTQYF. CDR3 DNA: TGCGCCAGCAGCTTAGCGGGCGAGGAAGATACGCAGTATTTT.

The chain carries TRBV5-1 and TRBJ2-1; TRBD2 matches 15 bases. The germline gives CDR1 SGHRS, CDR2 YFSETQ. The CDR3 contains 16 residues. V lost 1 base and J lost 9; bases outside the gene matches: 5. The CDR3, as DNA: TGCGCCAGCAGCTTGAGGACTAGCGGGGGGGATGGTGAGCAGTTCTTC. Its translation: CASSLRTSGGDGEQFF.

The V gene is TRBV5-1, the J gene TRBJ2-3; a possible D gene is TRBD1 (6 bases). CDR1 and CDR2 from the germline V gene are SGHRS and YFSETQ. This CDR3 has 15 residues. V lost 4 bases and J 3 bases, leaving 15 bases between the germline ends. CDR3 DNA sequence: TGCGCCAGCAGCACCAGGGGTTTTGCGACAGATACGCAGTATTTT. Translating gives CASSTRGFATDTQYF.

This clone has just a few counts. The chain joins TRBV12-5 to TRBJ1-1, with D hard to call. This CDR3 is 13 amino acids long. Per the germline V gene, CDR1 is LGHNT and CDR2 is FRNRAP. V was clipped by 5 bases and J by 10 bases, with 17 bases between them. CDR3 sequence (DNA): TGTGCTAGTGGTCTTGACTATAATAACGGAGCTTTCTTT. Its protein product is CASGLDYNNGAFF.

V gene TRBV5-1 combines with J gene TRBJ1-1; D is unresolved. Per the germline V gene, CDR1 is SGHRS and CDR2 is YFSETQ. V lost 3 bases and J 4 bases, leaving 16 bases between the germline ends. The CDR3 totals 15 residues. CDR3 in amino acids: CASSSSALEGTEAFF. In DNA, the CDR3 is TGCGCCAGCAGCTCAAGCGCCTTGGAGGGCACTGAAGCTTTCTTT.

The J gene is TRBJ2-1, the V gene TRBV5-1, with D possibly matching TRBD2 (5 bases). V dropped 1 base and J dropped 3 bases, with 14 bases sitting between them. The CDR3 is 16 amino acids. Per the germline V gene, CDR1 is SGHRS and CDR2 is YFSETQ. CDR3 residues: CASSLTSWGDYNEQFF. CDR3 coding DNA: TGCGCCAGCAGCTTGACTTCGTGGGGAGACTACAATGAGCAGTTCTTC.

The chain has TRBV30 and TRBJ1-2; D might be TRBD1 (5 bases). The V and J ends lost 5 bases and 5 bases respectively, with 18 bases between them. Germline CDR1 reads GTSNPN; CDR2 reads SVGIG (reference sequence). The CDR3 consists of 14 residues. For the CDR3, the DNA is TGTGCCTGGGGACGGGGACCTAGCGAATATGGCTACACCTTC. It yields the protein CAWGRGPSEYGYTF.

The rearrangement joins TRBV6-2 or TRBV6-3 to TRBJ2-7, with 9 nucleotides matching TRBD2. This CDR3 comprises 16 residues. The ends lost 6 bases at V and 2 bases at J; junction bases unmatched: 11. Germline V lookup: CDR1 MNHEY, CDR2 SVGEGT. The chain's CDR3 is CASSLSRRGGTYEQYF. CDR3 coding DNA: TGTGCCAGCAGCCTTAGCCGGCGGGGGGGCACCTACGAGCAGTACTTC.

The chain links TRBV9 to TRBJ2-5; 7 bases are shared with TRBD2. Germline V gene data show CDR1 as SGDLS and CDR2 as YYNGEE. J lost 3 bases, V lost 4 bases, and 6 bases had no gene match. This CDR3 comprises 14 residues. The CDR3 coding sequence is TGTGCCAGCAGCACCCGGGGAGGGGAAGAGACCCAGTACTTC. This translates into CASSTRGGEETQYF.

The genes are TRBV19 and TRBJ2-6; 7 nucleotides match TRBD1. V lost 4 bases and J lost 0; bases outside the gene matches: 6. The CDR3 length is 17 residues. CDR1 and CDR2 (germline): LNHDA, SQIVND (reference sequence). The CDR3 DNA reads TGTGCCAGTAGTACAACAGGGGTCCCCTCTGGGGCCAACGTCCTGACTTTC. Amino acid sequence: CASSTTGVPSGANVLTF.

The chain recombines TRBV30 with TRBJ1-2, with 9 bases that match TRBD1. The germline CDR1 and CDR2 sequences are GTSNPN and SVGIG (reference sequence). The length of the CDR3 is 15 residues. The V and J ends lost 0 bases and 8 bases, in that order; junction bases with no gene match: 10. DNA of the CDR3: TGTGCCTGGAGTGTACGTATCGGGACAGGGAAGGGCTACACCTTC. Its protein is CAWSVRIGTGKGYTF. The variable domain in full, with the rest retrieved from reference TRBV30 and TRBJ1-2, is SQTIHQWPATLVQPVGSPLSLECTVEGTSNPNLYWYRQAAGRGLQLLFYSVGIGQISSEVPQNLSASRPQDRQFILSSKKLLLSDSGFYLCAWSVRIGTGKGYTFGSGTRLTVV.

The rearrangement joins TRBV18 to TRBJ2-6; possibly TRBD2 for D (6 bases). The CDR3 runs to 13 residues. Deletions cut 2 bases from V and 8 bases from J, with 7 bases between. Germline V CDR1 and CDR2: KGHSH, LQKENI. CDR3 loop: CASSPGGTNVLTF. As DNA, the CDR3 is TGTGCCAGCTCACCAGGGGGGACCAACGTCCTGACTTTC.

The chain employs TRBV28 and TRBJ1-2, with D possibly being TRBD1 (5 bases). Per the germline V gene, CDR1 is MDHEN and CDR2 is SYDVKM. CDR3 length: 15 amino acids. Trimming took 2 bases from V and 2 from J, leaving 12 bases between them. The CDR3 region has the DNA TGTGCCAGCAGTTTAACCCCGGCAGGGAACTATGGCTACACCTTC. Its protein product is CASSLTPAGNYGYTF.

The chain links TRBV5-4 to TRBJ1-1; weak D call: TRBD1 (6 bases). Germline CDR1 and CDR2: SGHNT and YYREEE (reference sequence). This CDR3 is 14 amino acids long. Trimming removed 6 bases at V and 6 bases at J, with 18 bases between. CDR3 protein: CASKQGFDGSEAFF. CDR3 in DNA: TGTGCCAGCAAGCAGGGGTTCGATGGGTCTGAAGCTTTCTTT. Looking up the rest from reference TRBV5-4 and TRBJ1-1 gives the full variable domain: ETGVTQSPTHLIKTRGQQVTLRCSSQSGHNTVSWYQQALGQGPQFIFQYYREEENGRGNFPPRFSGLQFPNYSSELNVNALELDDSALYLCASKQGFDGSEAFFGQGTRLTVV.

The chain is built from TRBV28 and TRBJ1-2; D is unresolved. The CDR3 extends over 12 amino acids. Germline lookup yields CDR1 MDHEN and CDR2 SYDVKM. V shed 9 bases and J shed 4 bases, with 12 bases lying between them. CDR3 loop: CASGTVAYGYTF. In DNA, the CDR3 is TGTGCCAGTGGAACAGTCGCCTATGGCTACACCTTC.